A selection of T cell receptor beta chains follows, all from one sample in a study of T cells in Graves' hyperthyroidism and ophthalmopathy. TCRdb fed the multiplex PCR reads into MiXCR, producing one record per CDR3 protein. Of around 620,000 distinct CDR3 sequences listed, around 46% are singletons. The sample consisted of peripheral blood or thyroid tissue (not recorded which). Receptor source: an adult woman with Graves' disease, either hyperthyroidism or ophthalmopathy (not recorded which). Each CDR3 is given with its conserved first and last residue. The order of the fields is V gene, J gene, CDR3 protein.

v_gene: TRBV6-5
j_gene: TRBJ2-7
CDR3aa: CASREPNEQYF

v_gene: TRBV7-2
j_gene: TRBJ1-1
CDR3aa: CASSLVGDSGNTEAFF

v_gene: TRBV11-2
j_gene: TRBJ2-5
CDR3aa: CASSSGTGSIMMETQYF

v_gene: TRBV4-1
j_gene: TRBJ2-7
CDR3aa: CASSQEGLPPYEQYF

v_gene: TRBV13
j_gene: TRBJ2-2
CDR3aa: CASSPTEGNGELFF

v_gene: TRBV6-2/TRBV6-3
j_gene: TRBJ1-1
CDR3aa: CASSLAPARQAFF

v_gene: TRBV19
j_gene: TRBJ1-5
CDR3aa: CASSISGRQPQHF

v_gene: TRBV27
j_gene: TRBJ2-5
CDR3aa: CASSSQIQETQYF

v_gene: TRBV29-1
j_gene: TRBJ2-7
CDR3aa: CSVHRDGSYEQYF

v_gene: TRBV18
j_gene: TRBJ1-1
CDR3aa: CASTSWNTEAFF

v_gene: TRBV7-2
j_gene: TRBJ1-5
CDR3aa: CASSLRQGAQPQHF

v_gene: TRBV7-9
j_gene: TRBJ2-7
CDR3aa: CASSQGGLAYEQYF

v_gene: TRBV20-1
j_gene: TRBJ2-5
CDR3aa: CSARGGGRGRATQYF

v_gene: TRBV9
j_gene: TRBJ2-2
CDR3aa: CASSVAWARTPGSCFF

v_gene: TRBV6-1
j_gene: TRBJ1-4
CDR3aa: CASSYSGFVTNEKLFF

v_gene: TRBV29-1
j_gene: TRBJ1-1
CDR3aa: CSVVEGLGVGNTEAFF

v_gene: TRBV7-2
j_gene: TRBJ2-7
CDR3aa: CASSPSSLEQYF

v_gene: TRBV7-2
j_gene: TRBJ1-6
CDR3aa: CASSLDRVASPLHF

v_gene: TRBV4-2
j_gene: TRBJ1-5
CDR3aa: CASSQGGGGQPQHF

v_gene: TRBV6-1
j_gene: TRBJ1-2
CDR3aa: CASSKRTDLPSGYTF

v_gene: TRBV19
j_gene: TRBJ2-6
CDR3aa: CASSQSGANVLTF

v_gene: TRBV29-1
j_gene: TRBJ1-3
CDR3aa: CSWGDRGNTIYF

v_gene: TRBV6-5
j_gene: TRBJ1-3
CDR3aa: CASSSTGTGGLTIYF

v_gene: TRBV2
j_gene: TRBJ1-5
CDR3aa: CASSTIRDNTQPQHF

v_gene: TRBV20-1
j_gene: TRBJ1-2
CDR3aa: CSAKRGTLGYTF

v_gene: TRBV7-8
j_gene: TRBJ2-5
CDR3aa: CAISEEDWETQYF

v_gene: TRBV27
j_gene: TRBJ1-4
CDR3aa: CASSEGTRSEKLFF

v_gene: TRBV12-3/TRBV12-4
j_gene: TRBJ2-7
CDR3aa: CASSGGLAGPQISYEQYF

v_gene: TRBV15
j_gene: TRBJ1-4
CDR3aa: CAASRDPGGVANEKLFF

v_gene: TRBV2
j_gene: TRBJ1-5
CDR3aa: CPVGTQPQHF

v_gene: TRBV28
j_gene: TRBJ2-7
CDR3aa: CASSPYHEQYF

v_gene: TRBV7-2
j_gene: TRBJ1-1
CDR3aa: CASSLDFGTTYTEAFF

v_gene: TRBV7-9
j_gene: TRBJ1-1
CDR3aa: CASSLGSPEAFF

v_gene: TRBV11-2
j_gene: TRBJ2-2
CDR3aa: CASSFQTSGSPGELFF

v_gene: TRBV4-2
j_gene: TRBJ1-4
CDR3aa: CASSPLRKTGIDEKLFF

v_gene: TRBV10-1
j_gene: TRBJ2-7
CDR3aa: CASSESSQGDSYEQYF

v_gene: TRBV24-1
j_gene: TRBJ2-5
CDR3aa: CATSDLTIFGGTQYF

v_gene: TRBV15
j_gene: TRBJ2-6
CDR3aa: CATSRDLRTGANVLTF

v_gene: TRBV19
j_gene: TRBJ1-5
CDR3aa: CASSNRDRRDQPQHF

v_gene: TRBV20-1
j_gene: TRBJ2-4
CDR3aa: CSARVKGRWDIQYF

v_gene: TRBV19
j_gene: TRBJ1-2
CDR3aa: CAGQRGRRDVGHTF

v_gene: TRBV7-8
j_gene: TRBJ2-7
CDR3aa: CASSFGLAAEQYF

v_gene: TRBV30
j_gene: TRBJ2-2
CDR3aa: CAWSPGLGTGELFF

v_gene: TRBV28
j_gene: TRBJ1-2
CDR3aa: CASRSPYGYTF

v_gene: TRBV5-1
j_gene: TRBJ2-5
CDR3aa: CASVASGIGETQYF